The present T cell receptor (beta chain) was sequenced within a study of low-dose radiotherapy and immunotherapy resistance in tumors. Ten or more counts support this clonotype. Trimming stripped 3 bases from V and 9 bases from J, with 14 bases between. The CDR3 runs to 13 residues. Per the germline V gene, CDR1 is MDHEN and CDR2 is SYDVKM. The time point: after trial treatment. Treatment reported: LDRT plus nivolumab, ipilimumab, low-dose cyclophosphamide and aspirin (RACIN trial). Covering alpha and beta chains, TRAV- and TRBV-specific primers were used for the first-strand cDNA. The PCR that amplified TCRs ran for around 22 cycles, relying on a constant-region primer and a V-primer adapter. MiXCR was run by TCRdb on the reads, yielding one entry per CDR3 protein. The table lists tens of thousands of distinct CDR3 sequences, about 17% of them singletons, with approximately 1.5% in the top ten.

The chain combines TRBV28 with TRBJ2-5; D call uncertain. The specimen was PBMCs, collected after low-dose radiotherapy plus immunotherapy. The receptor was isolated from a male donor with prostate cancer. The CDR3 reads CASSFAGSRSQYF. Written as DNA, the CDR3 is TGTGCCAGCAGTTTTGCCGGGTCTCGGTCCCAGTACTTC.